Shown below are 24 T cell receptor beta chains from a single sample sequenced in a study of OX40 agonist ivuxolimab in advanced cancers. Repertoires were generated with immunoSEQ multiplex PCR, while TCRdb's copy carries only in-frame clones and drops some. Of around 70,000 clones listed, about 90% are singletons. This sample comprised CD4+ or CD8+ T cells sorted from blood, obtained in a trial of the OX40 agonist ivuxolimab. These receptors all come from an adult with an advanced solid tumor such as melanoma, head and neck, liver or kidney cancer.

In nucleotides, the CDR3 is TGTGCCAGCAGCTTAGCAGGGGGCAATCAGCCCCAGCATTTT. It encodes CASSLAGGNQPQHF. The chain is built from TRBV7-9 and TRBJ1-5; D is perhaps TRBD1 (5 bases). The ends were cut back, 0 bases at V and 2 bases at J, with 5 bases in the middle. This CDR3 has 14 amino acids. The germline V gene has CDR1 SEHNR and CDR2 FQNEAQ (reference sequence). The whole variable domain, filled in from reference TRBV7-9 and TRBJ1-5, reads DTGVSQNPRHKITKRGQNVTFRCDPISEHNRLYWYRQTLGQGPEFLTYFQNEAQLEKSRLLSDRFSAERPKGSFSTLEIQRTEQGDSAMYLCASSLAGGNQPQHFGDGTRLSIL.

This clone was recorded once. The chain joins TRBV6-5 to TRBJ2-7; D gene ambiguous. Germline CDR1 is MNHEY and CDR2 is SVGAGI. Trimming left V 3 bases short and J 2 bases short, with 17 bases between. CDR3 size: 16 residues. CDR3 DNA: TGTGCCAGCAGTTATGGATCCCAGTCGTATACCTACGAGCAGTACTTC. This translates into CASSYGSQSYTYEQYF.

The chain recombines TRBV2 with TRBJ1-1; maybe TRBD1 (6 bases). CDR3 size: 14 residues. CDR1 is SNHLY, CDR2 FYNNEI, per germline. Trimming shortened V by 6 bases and J by 0 bases, and 11 bases separated the two germline ends. CDR3 protein: CASSQGQMNTEAFF. The DNA of the CDR3 is TGTGCCAGCAGCCAGGGGCAAATGAACACTGAAGCTTTCTTT.

The rearrangement uses TRBV29-1 and TRBJ1-1, with D hard to call. Trimming shortened V by 5 bases and J by 7 bases, and 11 bases separated the two germline ends. The germline V gene has CDR1 SQVTM and CDR2 ANQGSEA. The CDR3 is made up of 11 amino acids. CDR3 nucleotide sequence: TGCAGCGTTCTTAAGGGAAATGAAGCTTTCTTT. This translates into CSVLKGNEAFF. Full variable domain (remainder filled in from reference TRBV29-1 and TRBJ1-1): SAVISQKPSRDICQRGTSLTIQCQVDSQVTMMFWYRQQPGQSLTLIATANQGSEATYESGFVIDKFPISRPNLTFSTLTVSNMSPEDSSIYLCSVLKGNEAFFGQGTRLTVV.

V is TRBV11-1 and J is TRBJ1-1; D remains ambiguous. The V end lost 2 bases, the J end lost 1 base, and 17 bases lay between the germline ends. CDR1 is SGHAT, CDR2 FQDESV, per germline (reference sequence). The CDR3 is made up of 17 amino acids. The DNA for the CDR3 is TGTGCCAGCAGCTTACTTCGGGTAGCAGCGAGGAACACTGAAGCTTTCTTT. Translated: CASSLLRVAARNTEAFF. Complete variable domain (other parts from reference TRBV11-1 and TRBJ1-1): EAEVAQSPRYKITEKSQAVAFWCDPISGHATLYWYRQILGQGPELLVQFQDESVVDDSQLPKDRFSAERLKGVDSTLKIQPAELGDSAMYLCASSLLRVAARNTEAFFGQGTRLTVV.

This chain links TRBV19 with TRBJ1-1; tentatively, D is TRBD1 (6 bases). The germline gives CDR1 LNHDA, CDR2 SQIVND (reference sequence). This CDR3 has 12 residues. Trimming removed 7 bases at V and 1 base at J, with 7 bases between. CDR3 DNA: TGTGCCAGTAAACAGGGGAACACTGAAGCTTTCTTT. Translation: CASKQGNTEAFF.

The V gene is TRBV28, the J gene TRBJ1-5, with unresolved D. The germline V gene has CDR1 MDHEN and CDR2 SYDVKM. The CDR3 has 17 residues. Trimming shortened V by 4 bases and J by 5 bases, and 21 bases separated the two germline ends. The CDR3, as DNA: TGTGCCAGCAGTTCACCTCTGGAGGATAGGGCTGATCAGCCCCAGCATTTT. It translates to CASSSPLEDRADQPQHF.

The J gene is TRBJ2-2, the V gene TRBV13, with D perhaps TRBD2 (6 bases). This CDR3 is built from 17 residues. Germline V gene lookup returns CDR1 PRHDT and CDR2 FYEKMQ (reference sequence). V was shortened by 5 bases and J by 2 bases, with 18 bases between the two germline ends. The CDR3 DNA reads TGTGCCAGCAGCGAAACCGGCGGGACCCTAAACACCGGGGAGCTGTTTTTT. It codes for CASSETGGTLNTGELFF.

This chain uses TRBV29-1 with TRBJ1-1; 8 nucleotides line up with TRBD1. J gave up 0 bases and V 0 bases, and 9 bases lay outside the gene matches. The CDR3 has 17 residues. The V gene's germline CDR1 is SQVTM and CDR2 ANQGSEA. The chain's CDR3 is CSVEDHGDRRLNTEAFF. The CDR3 DNA reads TGCAGCGTTGAAGATCACGGGGACAGGAGATTGAACACTGAAGCTTTCTTT.

The chain is built from TRBV9 and TRBJ2-7; maybe TRBD2 (6 bases). Germline loops: CDR1 SGDLS, CDR2 YYNGEE. The CDR3 runs to 14 residues. V lost 3 bases, J lost 5 bases, and 15 bases lay in between. CDR3 DNA sequence: TGTGCCAGCAGCGGGGGGGACTCTCTGGACGAGCAGTACTTC. Encoded protein: CASSGGDSLDEQYF.

The V call is TRBV5-4, the J call TRBJ2-7, with 9 bases lining up with TRBD1. CDR1 and CDR2 from the germline V gene are SGHNT and YYREEE (reference sequence). Germline trimming cut 4 bases from V and 5 bases from J; bases unmatched to any gene: 4. The CDR3 is 13 amino acids. For the CDR3, the DNA is TGTGCCAGCAGCATACAGGGGGCGGACGAGCAGTACTTC. Amino acid sequence: CASSIQGADEQYF.

This chain uses TRBV28 with TRBJ2-6; D is unclear. The V and J ends lost 4 bases and 4 bases respectively, with 14 bases between them. The CDR3 covers 16 residues. CDR1 and CDR2 (germline): MDHEN, SYDVKM. CDR3 in DNA: TGTGCCAGCAGTTCCACAAGTATGAGGGGGGCCAACGTCCTGACTTTC. Translation: CASSSTSMRGANVLTF.

The chain links TRBV27 to TRBJ2-7; D call uncertain. The germline V and J ends were trimmed by 3 bases and 1 base, with 7 bases remaining between them. Germline loops: CDR1 MNHEY, CDR2 SMNVEV (reference sequence). The CDR3 loop spans 13 amino acids. CDR3 bases: TGTGCCAGCAGTTTTGGCGAATCCTACGAGCAGTACTTC. It yields the protein CASSFGESYEQYF.

The V call is TRBV25-1, the J call TRBJ1-1; D not certain. This CDR3 is 12 amino acids long. V was clipped by 4 bases and J by 1 base, with 4 bases between them. The germline CDR1 and CDR2 sequences are MGHDK and SYGVNS. CDR3 sequence: CASSVQNTEAFF. As DNA, the CDR3 is TGTGCCAGCAGTGTGCAGAACACTGAAGCTTTCTTT.

The J gene is TRBJ1-5, the V gene TRBV6-1; tentatively, D is TRBD1 (6 bases). CDR3 length equals 15 residues. CDR1 is MNHNS and CDR2 is SASEGT in the germline V gene. The germline V and J ends were trimmed by 6 bases and 0 bases, with 12 bases remaining between them. Here the CDR3 DNA reads TGTGCCAGCAGAGGGGACACTTATAGCAATCAGCCCCAGCATTTT. Its translation: CASRGDTYSNQPQHF.

The chain is built from TRBV20-1 and TRBJ1-2; the D is unclear. CDR1 and CDR2 from the germline V gene are DFQATT and SNEGSKA (reference sequence). V dropped 2 bases and J dropped 3 bases, with 4 bases sitting between them. CDR3 length equals 11 residues. CDR3 nucleotide sequence: TGCAGTGCTAGATGGGACTATGGCTACACCTTC. Translating it yields CSARWDYGYTF.

CDR3 protein: CAGDILGNEQFF. As DNA, the CDR3 is TGTGCCGGGGACATCCTTGGCAATGAGCAGTTCTTC. The V call is TRBV30, the J call TRBJ2-1; possible D gene TRBD1, 6 bases. Deletions cut 8 bases from V and 6 bases from J, with 14 bases between. The CDR3 is 12 residues long. Per the germline V gene, CDR1 is GTSNPN and CDR2 is SVGIG (reference sequence). The full variable domain, its missing parts supplied by reference TRBV30 and TRBJ2-1, is SQTIHQWPATLVQPVGSPLSLECTVEGTSNPNLYWYRQAAGRGLQLLFYSVGIGQISSEVPQNLSASRPQDRQFILSSKKLLLSDSGFYLCAGDILGNEQFFGPGTRLTVL.

The chain carries TRBV9 and TRBJ1-2, with D maybe TRBD1 (6 bases). Trimming stripped 3 bases from V and 7 bases from J, with 16 bases between. Germline assignment: CDR1 SGDLS and CDR2 YYNGEE. The CDR3 is 14 amino acids. CDR3 in amino acids: CASSDGAGTTGYTF. DNA of the CDR3: TGTGCCAGCAGCGACGGAGCCGGGACAACTGGCTACACCTTC. The whole variable domain, remainder taken from reference TRBV9 and TRBJ1-2, is DSGVTQTPKHLITATGQRVTLRCSPRSGDLSVYWYQQSLDQGLQFLIQYYNGEERAKGNILERFSAQQFPDLHSELNLSSLELGDSALYFCASSDGAGTTGYTFGSGTRLTVV.

Only one count was recorded for this clone. The V gene is TRBV9, the J gene TRBJ2-5; TRBD2 aligns across 7 bases. The J segment lost 5 bases and the V segment lost 2 bases, leaving 15 bases of the junction unmatched. Germline V lookup: CDR1 SGDLS, CDR2 YYNGEE. The CDR3 has 17 amino acids. The CDR3 loop reads CASSVESSGPHGETQYF. The DNA of the CDR3 is TGTGCCAGCAGCGTCGAATCTAGCGGACCCCATGGGGAGACCCAGTACTTC.

This chain links TRBV27 with TRBJ2-7, with TRBD2 identical over 9 bases. Germline CDR1 is MNHEY and CDR2 is SMNVEV (reference sequence). The CDR3 consists of 15 residues. Trimming cost V 2 bases and J 3 bases; bases outside gene matches: 5. Here the CDR3 DNA reads TGTGCCAGCAGTTTACTGGCGGGAGGGGACTACGAGCAGTACTTC. As protein: CASSLLAGGDYEQYF.

This chain uses TRBV4-3 with TRBJ2-6, with D hard to call. Germline V CDR1 and CDR2: LGHNA, YSLEER. Trimming took 0 bases from V and 4 from J, leaving 10 bases between them. The CDR3 sequence is 16 residues long. The CDR3 protein is CASSQDSASGANVLTF. The CDR3 DNA sequence: TGCGCCAGCAGCCAAGATTCCGCGTCCGGGGCCAACGTCCTGACTTTC.

The chain combines TRBV19 with TRBJ1-2; weak D call: TRBD1 (6 bases). This CDR3 is 12 amino acids long. The V gene lost 6 bases and the J gene lost 6 bases, with 11 bases spanning the gap. Germline assignment: CDR1 LNHDA and CDR2 SQIVND (reference sequence). DNA of the CDR3: TGTGCCAGTAGCCCCCCAGGGGATGGCTACACCTTC. Its protein product is CASSPPGDGYTF.

On this clone: Compared with germline, one end of the junction differs, possibly owing to a read error. The DNA of the CDR3 is TGTGCCAGCAGATTCGACAGGGGGATCTCCTACGAGCAATACTTC. This encodes CASRFDRGISYEQYF. The V and J genes are TRBV6-5 and TRBJ2-7; TRBD1 aligns across 9 bases. The CDR3 totals 15 residues. The germline gives CDR1 MNHEY, CDR2 SVGAGI.

The V call is TRBV10-3, the J call TRBJ2-2; D is perhaps TRBD1 (5 bases). The CDR3 loop spans 13 amino acids. Between the trimmed V and J ends, which lost 8 bases and 1 base, there was a span of 8 bases. CDR1 is ENHRY, CDR2 SYGVKD, per germline. The CDR3 sequence: CAIGRENTGELFF. The CDR3 DNA reads as TGTGCCATCGGCAGGGAGAACACCGGGGAGCTGTTTTTT.